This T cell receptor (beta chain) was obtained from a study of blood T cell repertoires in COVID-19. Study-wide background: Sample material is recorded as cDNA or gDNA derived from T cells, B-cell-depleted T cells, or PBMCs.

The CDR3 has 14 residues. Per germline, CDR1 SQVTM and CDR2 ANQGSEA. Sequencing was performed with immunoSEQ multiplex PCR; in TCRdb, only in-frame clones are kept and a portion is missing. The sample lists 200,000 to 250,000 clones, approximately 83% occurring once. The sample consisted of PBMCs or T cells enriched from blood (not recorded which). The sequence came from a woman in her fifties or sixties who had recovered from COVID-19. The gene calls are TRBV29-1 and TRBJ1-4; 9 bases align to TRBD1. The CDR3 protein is CNKIRGQGREKLFF. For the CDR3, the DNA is TGCAACAAAATTAGGGGACAGGGCCGGGAAAAACTGTTTTTT.